This T cell receptor beta chain comes out of a study of T cell repertoires in cytomegalovirus infection. Whole-study context: Well-studied HLA-B-restricted epitopes and recently identified HLA-C-restricted epitopes of CMV were both used in the study. Study findings and constraints: Frequencies of public TCR beta families were cumulated, and this identified carriers of CMV plus the relevant HLA.

TCRdb reprocessed the reads via MiXCR and lists one record per CDR3 protein. Here the sample spans hundreds of thousands of distinct CDR3 sequences, 25% to 35% being singletons. This clonotype was counted between two and nine times. What it binds is unknown. This CDR3 has 16 amino acids. CDR1 LNHNV and CDR2 YYDKDF come from the germline V gene (reference sequence). After removal of 3 bases from V and 2 bases from J, the junction contained 9 bases not matched to a gene. The rearrangement joins TRBV15 to TRBJ2-7; 8 bases are shared with TRBD1. This clonotype originated in a human donor in good health (CMV status not recorded). Some clones in this sample may be carry-over from other donors' samples. The sequences come from cultured PBMCs, collected from culture after CMV antigen stimulation. CDR3 DNA sequence: TGTGCCACCAGCAGCCCTGGGACAGGCTATCCCTACGAGCAGTACTTC. Translating it yields CATSSPGTGYPYEQYF.